The rows below give T cell receptor beta chains drawn from one sample of a study of blood T cell repertoires in COVID-19. Generated by immunoSEQ multiplex PCR, the TCRdb table keeps only in-frame clones and is missing some. The data hold about 130,000 clones, with approximately 83% observed a single time. Sequencing was done on a sample of peripheral blood. Receptor source: a man in his sixties with acute or convalescent COVID-19. Both conserved end residues are part of each CDR3. A D gene is named only where the DNA matches it firmly. Size is stated for part of the rows, as once, few or many counts, or as a class when the clone is expanded.

TRBD2,17,-,TRBV28,TRBJ2-1,TGTGCCAGCAGTTCACCTAGCGGGAGTGCCTCCTACAATGAGCAGTTCTTC,CASSSPSGSASYNEQFF
TRBD2,14,once,TRBV5-1,TRBJ2-5,TGCGCCAGCAGCTTAGCGGGAGGGCTCCAGACCCAGTACTTC,CASSLAGGLQTQYF
-,15,-,TRBV18,TRBJ1-3,TGTGCCAGCTCACCCGACACCACGGGAGGAAACACCATATATTTT,CASSPDTTGGNTIYF
-,13,few,TRBV5-4,TRBJ1-1,TGTGCCAGCAGCATCGACAGCCTCACTGAAGCTTTCTTT,CASSIDSLTEAFF
-,15,-,TRBV3-1/TRBV3-2,TRBJ1-2,TGTGCCAGCAGCCAAGATAGTAGGGGTCCCTATGGCTACACCTTC,CASSQDSRGPYGYTF
TRBD1,14,-,TRBV9,TRBJ2-1,TGTGCCAGCAGCGTGGGACAGGGGAGCAATGAGCAGTTCTTC,CASSVGQGSNEQFF
-,16,-,TRBV28,TRBJ1-3,TGTGCCAGCAGTCAACCGGGACAAATTTCTGGAAACACCATATATTTT,CASSQPGQISGNTIYF
-,13,-,TRBV5-4,TRBJ2-1,TGTGCCAGCAGCTCAGGGAAGGACAATGAGCAGTTCTTC,CASSSGKDNEQFF
TRBD2,15,-,TRBV28,TRBJ2-1,TGTGCCAGCACCCTGGGGCTAGCGGGAGCAAATGAGCAGTTCTTC,CASTLGLAGANEQFF
-,14,-,TRBV6-5,TRBJ1-1,TGTGCCGGAGGACTAGGGGGTATGAACACTGAAGCTTTCTTT,CAGGLGGMNTEAFF
-,15,-,TRBV14,TRBJ2-2,TGTGCCAGCAGCCAAATTAAATCGAACACCGGGGAGCTGTTTTTT,CASSQIKSNTGELFF
TRBD1,18,-,TRBV29-1,TRBJ1-1,TGCAGCGTTGAAGGGGGACAGGGAGGGACCGACTGGGGCACTGAAGCTTTCTTT,CSVEGGQGGTDWGTEAFF
TRBD2,16,-,TRBV11-2,TRBJ2-7,TGTGCCAGCAGCCCCCTGGGGGGAGGGCTTAAATACGAGCAGTACTTC,CASSPLGGGLKYEQYF
-,15,-,TRBV4-1,TRBJ2-3,TGCGCCAGCAGCCAAGATCTAGGCGCCACAGATACGCAGTATTTT,CASSQDLGATDTQYF
TRBD1,13,-,TRBV12-3/TRBV12-4,TRBJ1-5,TGTGCCAGCAGTTTCACAGGGGACCAGCCCCAGCATTTT,CASSFTGDQPQHF
TRBD2,18,few,TRBV7-9,TRBJ2-4,TGTGCCAGCAGCCCCGGGGGGACCAGGGCACTAGCCAAAAACATTCAGTACTTC,CASSPGGTRALAKNIQYF
TRBD2,15,once,TRBV19,TRBJ2-3,TGTGCCAGTAGTACCGGGACTAGGTTCCAGGATACGCAGTATTTT,CASSTGTRFQDTQYF